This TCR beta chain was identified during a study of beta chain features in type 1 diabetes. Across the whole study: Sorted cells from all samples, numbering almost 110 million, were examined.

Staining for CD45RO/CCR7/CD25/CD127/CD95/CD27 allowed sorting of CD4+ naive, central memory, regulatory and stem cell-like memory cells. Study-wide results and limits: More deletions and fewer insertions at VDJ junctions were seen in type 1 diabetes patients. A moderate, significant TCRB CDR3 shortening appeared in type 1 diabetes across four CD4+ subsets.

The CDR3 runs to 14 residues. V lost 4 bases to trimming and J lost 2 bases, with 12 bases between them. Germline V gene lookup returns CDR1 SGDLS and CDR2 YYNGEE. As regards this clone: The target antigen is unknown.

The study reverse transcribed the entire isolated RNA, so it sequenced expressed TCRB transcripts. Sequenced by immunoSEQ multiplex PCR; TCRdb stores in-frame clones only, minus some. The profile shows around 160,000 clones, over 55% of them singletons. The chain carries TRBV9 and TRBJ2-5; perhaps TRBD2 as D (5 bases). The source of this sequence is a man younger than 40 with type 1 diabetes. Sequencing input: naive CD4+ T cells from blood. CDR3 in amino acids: CASSTRGLQETQYF. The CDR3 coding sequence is TGTGCCAGCAGCACAAGAGGGCTACAAGAGACCCAGTACTTC. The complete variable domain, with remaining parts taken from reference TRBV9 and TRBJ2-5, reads DSGVTQTPKHLITATGQRVTLRCSPRSGDLSVYWYQQSLDQGLQFLIQYYNGEERAKGNILERFSAQQFPDLHSELNLSSLELGDSALYFCASSTRGLQETQYFGPGTRLLVL.